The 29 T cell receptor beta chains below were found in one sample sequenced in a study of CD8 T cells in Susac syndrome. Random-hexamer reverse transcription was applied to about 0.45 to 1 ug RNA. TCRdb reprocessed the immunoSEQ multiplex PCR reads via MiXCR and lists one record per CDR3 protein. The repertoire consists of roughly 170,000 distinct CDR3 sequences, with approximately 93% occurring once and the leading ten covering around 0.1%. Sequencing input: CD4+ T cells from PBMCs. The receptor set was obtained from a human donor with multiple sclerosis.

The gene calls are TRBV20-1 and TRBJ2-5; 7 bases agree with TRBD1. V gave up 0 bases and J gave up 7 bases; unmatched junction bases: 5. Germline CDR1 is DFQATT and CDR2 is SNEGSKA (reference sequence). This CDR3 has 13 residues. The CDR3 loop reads CSARDEGAMTQYF. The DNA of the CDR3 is TGCAGTGCTAGAGATGAGGGGGCCATGACCCAGTACTTC.

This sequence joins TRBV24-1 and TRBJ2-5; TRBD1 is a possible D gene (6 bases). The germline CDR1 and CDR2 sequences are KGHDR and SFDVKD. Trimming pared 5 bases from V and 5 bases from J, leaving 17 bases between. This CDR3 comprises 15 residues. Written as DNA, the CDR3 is TGTGCCACCAGTGCCTTAACAGGGAATAGGGAGACCCAGTACTTC. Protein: CATSALTGNRETQYF.

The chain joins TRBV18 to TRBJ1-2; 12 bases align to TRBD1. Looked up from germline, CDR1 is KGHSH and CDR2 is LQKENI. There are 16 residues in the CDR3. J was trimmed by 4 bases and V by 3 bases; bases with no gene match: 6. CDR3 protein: CASSPPGTGGTYGYTF. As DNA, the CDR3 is TGTGCCAGCTCACCCCCAGGGACAGGGGGCACCTATGGCTACACCTTC.

The CDR3 DNA reads TGTGCCAGCAGCCAAGTCGGGCATGAGCAGTTCTTC. Protein product: CASSQVGHEQFF. The V gene is TRBV3-1, the J gene TRBJ2-1; D uncertain. The V end was cut by 1 base, the J end by 8 bases, with 6 bases between. Germline V gene lookup returns CDR1 LGHDT and CDR2 YNNKEL (reference sequence). CDR3 length equals 12 residues.

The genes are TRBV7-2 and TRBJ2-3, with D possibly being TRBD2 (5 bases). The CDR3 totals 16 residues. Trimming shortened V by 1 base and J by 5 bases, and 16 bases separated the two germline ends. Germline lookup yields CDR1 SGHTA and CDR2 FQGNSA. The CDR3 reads CASSLVATARGDTQYF. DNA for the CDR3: TGTGCCAGCAGCTTAGTGGCCACAGCCCGGGGAGATACGCAGTATTTT.

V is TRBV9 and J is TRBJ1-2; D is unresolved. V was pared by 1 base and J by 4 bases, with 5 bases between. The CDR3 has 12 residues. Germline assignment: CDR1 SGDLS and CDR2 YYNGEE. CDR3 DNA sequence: TGTGCCAGCAGCGTAACAGCCTATGGCTACACCTTC. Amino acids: CASSVTAYGYTF.

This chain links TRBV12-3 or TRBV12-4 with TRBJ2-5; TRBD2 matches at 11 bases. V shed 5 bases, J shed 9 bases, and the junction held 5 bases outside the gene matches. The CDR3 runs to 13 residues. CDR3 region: CASSVGLAAAQYF. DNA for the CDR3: TGTGCCAGCAGTGTGGGACTAGCGGCGGCCCAGTACTTC.

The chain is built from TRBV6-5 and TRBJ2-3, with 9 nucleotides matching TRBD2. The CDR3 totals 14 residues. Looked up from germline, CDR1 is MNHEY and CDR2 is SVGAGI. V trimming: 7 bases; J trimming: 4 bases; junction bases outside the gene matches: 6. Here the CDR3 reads CASMGGGAADTQYF. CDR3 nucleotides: TGTGCCAGCATGGGCGGGGGGGCGGCAGATACGCAGTATTTT.

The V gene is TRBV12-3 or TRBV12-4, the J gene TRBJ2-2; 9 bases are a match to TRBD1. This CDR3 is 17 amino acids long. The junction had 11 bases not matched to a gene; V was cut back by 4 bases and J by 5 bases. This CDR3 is CASSSSRDRAWTGELFF. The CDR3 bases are TGTGCCAGCAGTTCCTCCCGGGACAGGGCGTGGACCGGGGAGCTGTTTTTT.

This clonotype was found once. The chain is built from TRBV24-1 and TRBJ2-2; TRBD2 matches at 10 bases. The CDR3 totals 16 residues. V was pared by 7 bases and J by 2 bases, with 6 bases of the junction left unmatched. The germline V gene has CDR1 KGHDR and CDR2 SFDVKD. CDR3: CATSLAGGPNTGELFF. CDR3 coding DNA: TGTGCCACCAGCTTAGCGGGGGGACCTAACACCGGGGAGCTGTTTTTT.

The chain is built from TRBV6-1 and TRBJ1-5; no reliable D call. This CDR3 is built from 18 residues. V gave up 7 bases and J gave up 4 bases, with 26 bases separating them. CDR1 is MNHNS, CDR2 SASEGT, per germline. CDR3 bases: TGTGCCAGCAATCGAAAGCCCCTGCAGACCGTGGATAATCAGCCCCAGCATTTT. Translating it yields CASNRKPLQTVDNQPQHF.

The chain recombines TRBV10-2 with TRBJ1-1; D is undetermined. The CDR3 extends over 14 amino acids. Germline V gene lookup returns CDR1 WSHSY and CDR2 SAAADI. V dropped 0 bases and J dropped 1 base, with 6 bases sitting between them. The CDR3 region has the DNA TGCGCCAGCAGTGAGTCCGGAAAGAACACTGAAGCTTTCTTT. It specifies CASSESGKNTEAFF.

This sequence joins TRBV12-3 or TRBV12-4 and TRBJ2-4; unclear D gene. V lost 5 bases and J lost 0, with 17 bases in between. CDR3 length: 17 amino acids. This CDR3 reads CASSPTLQTEAKNIQYF. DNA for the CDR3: TGTGCCAGCAGTCCGACCCTACAGACTGAAGCCAAAAACATTCAGTACTTC.

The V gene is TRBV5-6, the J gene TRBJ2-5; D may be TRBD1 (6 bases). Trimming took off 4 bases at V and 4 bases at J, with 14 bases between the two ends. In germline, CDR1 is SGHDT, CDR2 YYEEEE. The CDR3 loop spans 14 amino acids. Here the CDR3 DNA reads TGTGCCAGCAGCCAGAGGGACACCGCAGAGACCCAGTACTTC. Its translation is CASSQRDTAETQYF.

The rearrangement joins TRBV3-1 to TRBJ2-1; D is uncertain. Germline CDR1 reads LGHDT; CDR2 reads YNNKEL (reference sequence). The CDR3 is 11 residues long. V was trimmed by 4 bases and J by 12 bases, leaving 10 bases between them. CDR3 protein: CASSLGFRQFF. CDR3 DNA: TGTGCCAGCAGCCTGGGTTTTCGGCAGTTCTTC.

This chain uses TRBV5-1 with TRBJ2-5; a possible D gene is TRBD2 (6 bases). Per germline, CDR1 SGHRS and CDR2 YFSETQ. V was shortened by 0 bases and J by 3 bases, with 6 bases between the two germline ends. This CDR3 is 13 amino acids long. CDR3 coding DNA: TGCGCCAGCAGCTTGGGACTAGAAGAGACCCAGTACTTC. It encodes CASSLGLEETQYF.

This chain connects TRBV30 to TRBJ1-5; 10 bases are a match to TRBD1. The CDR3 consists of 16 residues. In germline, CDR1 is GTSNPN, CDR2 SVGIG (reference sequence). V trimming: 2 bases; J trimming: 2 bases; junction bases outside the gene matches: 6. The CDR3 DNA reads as TGTGCCTGGAGTAGAGGCGGGACAGGGGGCAATCAGCCCCAGCATTTT. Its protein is CAWSRGGTGGNQPQHF.

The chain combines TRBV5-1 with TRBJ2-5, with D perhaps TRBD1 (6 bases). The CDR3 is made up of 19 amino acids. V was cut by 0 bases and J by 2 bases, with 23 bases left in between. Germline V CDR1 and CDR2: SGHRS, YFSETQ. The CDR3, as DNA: TGCGCCAGCAGCTTGGTGGCGTCAGGGGCCTCGACGATGCAAGAGACCCAGTACTTC. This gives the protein CASSLVASGASTMQETQYF.

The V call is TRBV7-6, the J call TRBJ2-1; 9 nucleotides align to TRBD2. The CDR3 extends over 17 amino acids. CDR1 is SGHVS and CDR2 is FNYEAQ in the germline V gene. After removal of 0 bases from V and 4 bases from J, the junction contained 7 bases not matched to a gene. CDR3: CASSLAESGRTYNEQFF. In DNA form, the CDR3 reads TGTGCCAGCAGCTTAGCGGAGAGCGGGAGGACATACAATGAGCAGTTCTTC.

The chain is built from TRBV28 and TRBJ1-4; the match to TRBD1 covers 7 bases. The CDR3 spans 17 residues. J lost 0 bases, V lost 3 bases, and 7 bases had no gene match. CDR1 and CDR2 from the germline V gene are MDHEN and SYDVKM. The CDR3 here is CASSFGQDPATNEKLFF. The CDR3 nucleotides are TGTGCCAGCAGTTTTGGACAGGACCCAGCAACTAATGAAAAACTGTTTTTT.

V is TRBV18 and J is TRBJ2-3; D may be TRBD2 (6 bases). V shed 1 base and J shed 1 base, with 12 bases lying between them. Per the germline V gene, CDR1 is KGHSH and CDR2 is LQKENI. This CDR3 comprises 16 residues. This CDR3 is CASSPRNGGGTDTQYF. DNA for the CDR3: TGTGCCAGCTCACCACGGAACGGCGGGGGCACAGATACGCAGTATTTT.

The CDR3 DNA reads as TGTGCCAGCAGGGAACTAGGGACTAGCGGGAAGGTTGAGCAGTTCTTC. Protein sequence: CASRELGTSGKVEQFF. This sequence joins TRBV2 and TRBJ2-1, with 13 positions matching TRBD2. Unmatched junction bases numbered 11, after V lost 6 bases and J lost 9 bases. Germline-derived CDR1 and CDR2 are SNHLY and FYNNEI. The CDR3 length is 16 residues.

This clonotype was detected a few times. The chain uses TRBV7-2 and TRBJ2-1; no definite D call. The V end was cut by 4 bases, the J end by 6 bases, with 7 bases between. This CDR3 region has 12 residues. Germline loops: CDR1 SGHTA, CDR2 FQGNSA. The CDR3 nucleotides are TGTGCCAGCAGCTCTTTTCCCAATGAGCAGTTCTTC. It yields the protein CASSSFPNEQFF.

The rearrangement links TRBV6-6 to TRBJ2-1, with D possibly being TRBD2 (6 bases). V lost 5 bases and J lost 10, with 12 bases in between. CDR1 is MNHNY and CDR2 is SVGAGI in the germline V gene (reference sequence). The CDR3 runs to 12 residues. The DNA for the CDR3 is TGTGCCAGCAGTATACTAGCTGGCGAGCAGTTCTTC. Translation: CASSILAGEQFF.

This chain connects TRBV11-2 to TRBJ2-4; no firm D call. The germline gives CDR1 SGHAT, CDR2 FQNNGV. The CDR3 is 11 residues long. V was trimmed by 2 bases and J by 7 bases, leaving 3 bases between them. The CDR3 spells CASSLQNIQYF. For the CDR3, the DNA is TGTGCCAGCAGCTTACAGAACATTCAGTACTTC.

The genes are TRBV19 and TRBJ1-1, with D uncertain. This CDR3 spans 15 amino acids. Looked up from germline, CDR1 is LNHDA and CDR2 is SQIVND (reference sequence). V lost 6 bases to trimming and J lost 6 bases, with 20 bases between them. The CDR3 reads CASRPLLEVNAEAFF. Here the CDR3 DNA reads TGTGCCAGTAGACCTCTTCTCGAGGTAAACGCTGAAGCTTTCTTT.

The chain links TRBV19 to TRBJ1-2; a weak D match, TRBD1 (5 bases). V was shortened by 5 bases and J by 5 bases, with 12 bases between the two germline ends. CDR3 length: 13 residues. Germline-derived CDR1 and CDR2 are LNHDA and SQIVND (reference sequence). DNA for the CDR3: TGTGCCAGTAGTGTCGGGACGGATTATGGCTACACCTTC. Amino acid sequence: CASSVGTDYGYTF.

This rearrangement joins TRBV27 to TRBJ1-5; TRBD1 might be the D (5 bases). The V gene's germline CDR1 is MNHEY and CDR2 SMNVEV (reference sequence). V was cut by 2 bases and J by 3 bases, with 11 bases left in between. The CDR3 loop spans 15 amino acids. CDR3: CASSLSGAPNQPQHF. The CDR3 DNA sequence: TGTGCCAGCAGTTTAAGCGGGGCCCCCAATCAGCCCCAGCATTTT.

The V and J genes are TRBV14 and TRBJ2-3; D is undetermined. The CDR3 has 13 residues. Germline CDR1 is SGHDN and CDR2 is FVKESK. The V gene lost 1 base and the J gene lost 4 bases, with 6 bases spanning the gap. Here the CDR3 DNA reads TGTGCCAGCAGCCAAGTAACGGCAGATACGCAGTATTTT. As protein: CASSQVTADTQYF.